What follows is one TCR beta chain and its context. V dropped 6 bases and J dropped 1 base, with 12 bases sitting between them. CDR1 MNHEY and CDR2 SMNVEV come from the germline V gene (reference sequence). The CDR3 length is 14 residues. Only in-frame clones appear in the TCRdb table, and some are missing; sequencing was by immunoSEQ multiplex PCR. This table holds around 79,000 clones, approximately 94% found once. The data stem from a study of technical replicates of blood from a handful of donors. The receptor comes from a human donor in good health. The V and J genes are TRBV27 and TRBJ1-1, with D unresolved. The sequenced sample consisted of T cells isolated from PBMCs. The CDR3 spells CASRASWRNTEAFF. CDR3 DNA: TGTGCCAGCAGAGCGTCTTGGAGGAACACTGAAGCTTTCTTT.